This T cell receptor (beta chain) emerged from a study of shared clonotypes between healthy human individuals. Naive-designated CD8 cells lacked CD45RO, were positively enriched for CCR7, and omitted terminally differentiated effector memory CD45RA+ cells. The donors were all Caucasian adults (living in Nashville, Tennessee). Genomic DNA per cell subset filled all wells of several immunoSEQ plates. Measured with immunoSEQ multiplex PCR; TCRdb has only the in-frame clones, and not every one. Of over 2 million clones in the sample, approximately 94% were seen once. Germline V gene lookup returns CDR1 LNHDA and CDR2 SQIVND (reference sequence). Germline trimming cut 3 bases from V and 5 bases from J; bases unmatched to any gene: 7. CDR3 length: 14 amino acids. Only one count was recorded for this clone.

The V call is TRBV19, the J call TRBJ2-7; 7 bases agree with TRBD2. The sequencing sample was made of naive CD8+ T cells sorted from blood. This TCR came from a young man in good health. The CDR3 DNA follows: TGTGCCAGTAGTATTTATCTAGCGGAGCACGAGCAGTACTTC. It encodes CASSIYLAEHEQYF. The full variable domain, its missing parts supplied by reference TRBV19 and TRBJ2-7, is DGGITQSPKYLFRKEGQNVTLSCEQNLNHDAMYWYRQDPGQGLRLIYYSQIVNDFQKGDIAEGYSVSREKKESFPLTVTSAQKNPTAFYLCASSIYLAEHEQYFGPGTRLTVT.